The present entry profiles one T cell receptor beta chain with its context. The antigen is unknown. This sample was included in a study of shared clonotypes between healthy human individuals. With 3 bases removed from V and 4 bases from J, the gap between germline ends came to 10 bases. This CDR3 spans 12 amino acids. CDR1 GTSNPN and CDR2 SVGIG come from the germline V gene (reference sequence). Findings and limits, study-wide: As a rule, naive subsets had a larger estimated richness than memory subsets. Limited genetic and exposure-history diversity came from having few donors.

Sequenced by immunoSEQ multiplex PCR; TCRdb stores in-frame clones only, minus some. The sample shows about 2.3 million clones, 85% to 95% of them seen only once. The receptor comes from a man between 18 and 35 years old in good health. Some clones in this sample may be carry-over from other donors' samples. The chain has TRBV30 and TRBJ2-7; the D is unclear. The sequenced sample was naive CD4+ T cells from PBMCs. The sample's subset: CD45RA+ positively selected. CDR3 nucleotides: TGTGCCTGGAGCTACCCGACATACGAGCAGTACTTC. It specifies CAWSYPTYEQYF.